The clone carrying this T cell receptor beta chain appeared a few times. Its specificity is unknown. This record belongs to a study of T-cell reconstitution after alpha-beta-depleted transplantation in children. Study-level results: Several hundred graft clones that had expanded were reportedly the source of alpha-beta T cells about two months after transplant. Once a year had passed after transplant, T-cell counts and diversity came mostly from newly produced T cells. Recipient T cells and thymic progenitors that survived were the source of the high TCRbeta diversity seen at day 60 in some patients.

A library of TCRbeta sequences, prepared with unique molecular identifiers, was generated. TCRdb reprocessed the PCR reads with MiXCR, giving one entry per CDR3 protein. This sample has 450,000 to 700,000 distinct CDR3 sequences, with 25% to 30% found just once. The clonotype was recovered from a boy less than two years old with Wiskott-Aldrich syndrome, due to receive a stem cell transplant. This material consisted of PBMCs, taken before TCRalphabeta/CD19-depleted stem cell transplant.

The CDR3 bases are TGTGCCAGCAGCCCCATCAGGGGCGGGGTGTACCAAGAGACCCAGTACTTC. This translates into CASSPIRGGVYQETQYF. This chain links TRBV27 with TRBJ2-5; either TRBD1 or TRBD2 may supply D (6 bases each). Germline CDR1 and CDR2: MNHEY and SMNVEV (reference sequence). The CDR3 contains 17 residues. The V and J ends lost 6 bases and 0 bases respectively, with 20 bases between them.